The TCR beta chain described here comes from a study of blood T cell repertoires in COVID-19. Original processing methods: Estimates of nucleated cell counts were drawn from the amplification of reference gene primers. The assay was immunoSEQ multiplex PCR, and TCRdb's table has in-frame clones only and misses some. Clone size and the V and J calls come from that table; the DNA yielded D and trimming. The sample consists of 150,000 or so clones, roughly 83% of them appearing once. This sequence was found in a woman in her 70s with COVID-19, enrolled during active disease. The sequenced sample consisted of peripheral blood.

The CDR3: CASKRGLKSYEQYF. The CDR3 nucleotides are TGTGCCAGCAAGAGGGGGCTAAAATCCTACGAGCAGTACTTC. The chain combines TRBV11-2 with TRBJ2-7; TRBD1 aligns across 7 bases. With 7 bases clipped from V and 1 base from J, the junction kept 7 bases outside the gene matches. Germline loops: CDR1 SGHAT, CDR2 FQNNGV. The CDR3 consists of 14 residues. The full variable domain, its missing parts supplied by reference TRBV11-2 and TRBJ2-7, is EAGVAQSPRYKIIEKRQSVAFWCNPISGHATLYWYQQILGQGPKLLIQFQNNGVVDDSQLPKDRFSAERLKGVDSTLKIQPAKLEDSAVYLCASKRGLKSYEQYFGPGTRLTVT.